What follows is one T cell receptor beta chain and its context. Antigen specificity is unknown. The CDR3 has 14 amino acids. With 7 bases clipped from V and 11 bases from J, the junction kept 16 bases outside the gene matches. From germline, CDR1 is SNHLY and CDR2 FYNNEI. The data are from a study of cytomegalovirus exposure and HLA in healthy donors. Use of 60 Vbeta and 13 Jbeta primers characterized the PCR. This table comes from immunoSEQ multiplex PCR, and its TCRdb copy is limited to in-frame clones, with some not included. The repertoire holds around 210,000 clones, with around 80% as singletons. Study findings and constraints: TCR beta chains associated with HLA were, in a later analysis, more clonally expanded than equally common others. There were several of the most significant clusters that appeared linked to common viral pathogens in a later analysis. Across donors, presence/absence analyses took sequencing depth to be roughly uniform.

The sample was PBMCs. This chain joins TRBV2 and TRBJ1-1; 7 bases are shared with TRBD1. The TCR originated in a boy aged 10-17 years in good health and CMV-seronegative. CDR3 sequence reads: CASNLRGGARAAFF. CDR3 DNA sequence: TGTGCCAGCAACCTTCGAGGGGGCGCCCGGGCCGCTTTCTTT. Combining the CDR3 with reference TRBV2 and TRBJ1-1 gives the whole variable domain EPEVTQTPSHQVTQMGQEVILRCVPISNHLYFYWYRQILGQKVEFLVSFYNNEISEKSEIFDDQFSVERPDGSNFTLKIRSTKLEDSAMYFCASNLRGGARAAFFGQGTRLTVV.